A selection of T cell receptor beta chains follows, all from one sample in a study of cytomegalovirus exposure and HLA in healthy donors. Generated by immunoSEQ multiplex PCR, the TCRdb table keeps only in-frame clones and is missing some. This repertoire shows just under 150,000 clones, 75% to 90% found once; its top ten account for roughly 2.8%. Material: PBMCs. All receptors come from a woman between 25 and 40 years old in good health and CMV-seronegative. CDR3s include the opening cysteine and the closing phenylalanine or tryptophan. D genes are given only for firm matches. For some rows the clone size is stated as once, few or many, or as a class when expanded; others skip it.

J gene,D gene,clone size,V gene,CDR3 DNA,CDR3 protein
TRBJ2-7,NA,NA,TRBV11-1,TGTGCCAGCAGCTTAACAGGTCCCTACGAGCAGTACTTC,CASSLTGPYEQYF
TRBJ2-7,NA,NA,TRBV7-2,TGTGCCAGCAGCCCCCCCGGGACACCAGACTACGAGCAGTACTTC,CASSPPGTPDYEQYF
TRBJ2-7,NA,once,TRBV6-6,TGTGCCAGCAGCTCACAGGGCAGCAACGAGCAGTACTTC,CASSSQGSNEQYF
TRBJ2-7,NA,NA,TRBV6-5,TGTGCCAGCATTCCTCGAGACGGCGGCTACGAGCAGTACTTC,CASIPRDGGYEQYF
TRBJ1-2,TRBD1,NA,TRBV18,TGTGCCAGCTCACCGTCAGGGGGCGCTGGATATGGCTACACCTTC,CASSPSGGAGYGYTF
TRBJ2-3,TRBD2,NA,TRBV7-2,TGTGCCAGCAGCTTAGTCCGACTAGCGGGGGGGGCAGATACGCAGTATTTT,CASSLVRLAGGADTQYF
TRBJ1-1,NA,NA,TRBV9,TGTGCCAGCAGCGTGGACCCGGGGGACACTGAAGCTTTCTTT,CASSVDPGDTEAFF
TRBJ1-4,TRBD1,NA,TRBV5-1,TGCGCCAGCAGCTTGGCGGGACAGGGGGGGAAAGAAAAACTGTTTTTT,CASSLAGQGGKEKLFF
TRBJ1-1,NA,NA,TRBV18,TGTGCCAGCTCACTTCCGATACAGGGTATTACTGAAGCTTTCTTT,CASSLPIQGITEAFF
TRBJ2-5,NA,NA,TRBV15,TGTGCCACCAGCAGAGCAGGGAATCCCCAAGAGACCCAGTACTTC,CATSRAGNPQETQYF
TRBJ2-3,TRBD2,NA,TRBV5-1,TGCGCCAGCAGCTTGGGGCTAGCGGGAGGGGCAGGAGATACGCAGTATTTT,CASSLGLAGGAGDTQYF
TRBJ2-3,NA,few,TRBV5-4,TGTGCCAGCAGCTGGACTAGCACAGATACGCAGTATTTT,CASSWTSTDTQYF
TRBJ2-3,NA,NA,TRBV27,TGTGCCAGCAGTTTAACTCAAACTAGGGGGATCCTAGATTATTCGGATACGCAGTATTTT,CASSLTQTRGILDYSDTQYF